The 22 T cell receptor beta chains reported below all come from one sample, sequenced in a study of tissue T cells after allogeneic stem cell transplantation. The repertoire was sequenced with immunoSEQ multiplex PCR; TCRdb's copy has only in-frame clones and lacks some. Found here are about 50,000 clones, about 73% of them singletons; the top ten hold about 0.7%. The material sequenced was sorted cells pooled from one or two spleens. The receptors shown here come from a pool of C57BL/6 mice in good health.

As concerns this clone: The listed genes are named as in mouse. Read sequence stops 1 residue before the CDR3 end, and the germline J gene provides the missing end. In the same sample, other DNA sequences code for this CDR3. This chain uses TRBV12-2 with TRBJ2-5; D is perhaps TRBD2 (7 bases). The CDR3 is 13 amino acids. V lost 1 base and J lost 6, with 10 bases in between. Germline V gene sequence: CDR1 SGHLS, CDR2 HYDKME. CDR3 protein: CASSLGGGDTQYF. The sequenced CDR3 bases are TGTGCCAGCTCTCTGGGGGGCGGTGACACCCAGTAC.

This clone was detected a few times. Gene names and germline match the mouse. With the read ending 1 residue before the CDR3 end, the germline J gene is used to fill in that end. The gene calls are TRBV3 and TRBJ2-7; 10 bases are shared with TRBD1. The V and J ends lost 6 bases and 3 bases, in that order; junction bases with no gene match: 5. CDR1 is SNHLY, CDR2 FYNGKV, per germline (reference sequence). The CDR3 runs 14 residues. The CDR3 spells CASSPGTGDYEQYF. The sequenced part of the CDR3 DNA is TGTGCCAGCAGTCCCGGGACAGGGGACTATGAACAGTAC.

This clone was counted between two and nine times. Gene and germline names: mouse. The missing CDR3 end, 1 residue past where the read stops, is filled in from the germline J gene. The chain couples TRBV19 to TRBJ2-7; D uncertain. Germline CDR1 and CDR2: FNHDT and SITEND (reference sequence). CDR3 length equals 12 residues. V was pared by 0 bases and J by 4 bases, with 5 bases between. The sequenced part of the CDR3 DNA is TGTGCCAGCAGTATAGGGAAATATGAACAGTAC. Translation gives CASSIGKYEQY. The CDR3, in full, reads CASSIGKYEQYF.

Notes on this clone: Mouse gene names and germline throughout. Read coverage stops 1 residue before the CDR3 terminus; the germline J gene supplies the remainder. This chain uses TRBV13-2 with TRBJ1-4; a possible D gene is TRBD1 (5 bases). Looked up from germline, CDR1 is NNHNN and CDR2 is SYGAGS (reference sequence). The V gene lost 5 bases and the J gene lost 1 base, with 9 bases spanning the gap. This CDR3 spans 14 amino acids. The CDR3 reads CASGRDSSNERLFF. The DNA read from the CDR3 is TGTGCCAGCGGCCGCGACAGTTCCAACGAAAGATTATTT.

Regarding this clone: Gene labels here are mouse ones. Coverage ceases 1 residue before the CDR3 finishes, and the germline J gene fills in the end. The chain has TRBV5 and TRBJ2-4, with TRBD2 as a possible D gene (6 bases). Trimming removed 0 bases at V and 5 bases at J, with 6 bases between. The CDR3 loop spans 13 amino acids. Germline V gives CDR1 LGHNA, CDR2 YNLKQL (reference sequence). The CDR3 DNA, read in part, is TGTGCCAGCAGCCAAGAGGGGGGAAACACCTTGTAC. This encodes CASSQEGGNTLY. The CDR3 in its entirety is CASSQEGGNTLYF.

As regards this clone: The germline and genes are mouse ones. The DNA read from the CDR3 is TGTGCCAGCTCTCTCGTGGGGGACCAAGACACCCAGTAC. Protein sequence: CASSLVGDQDTQY. The full CDR3 sequence reads CASSLVGDQDTQYF. The chain recombines TRBV12-1 with TRBJ2-5; D perhaps matches TRBD2 (6 bases). The read ends 1 residue shy of where the CDR3 ends; the end is completed using the germline J gene. Trimming pared 0 bases from V and 1 base from J, leaving 7 bases between. The length of the CDR3 is 14 residues. Germline V gene lookup returns CDR1 SGHSN and CDR2 HYEKVE.

In regard to this clone: All gene names here are mouse names. The read finishes 1 residue shy of the CDR3 end, and the germline J gene is used to complete it. The V gene is TRBV3, the J gene TRBJ2-2, with 8 bases aligning to TRBD1. The CDR3 is 14 residues long. Germline CDR1 and CDR2: SNHLY and FYNGKV (reference sequence). The J segment lost 4 bases and the V segment lost 4 bases, leaving 2 bases of the junction unmatched. The CDR3 bases that were read are TGTGCCAGCAGCTCGACAGGGGCCACCGGGCAGCTCTAC. Protein: CASSSTGATGQLY. The CDR3 in full is CASSSTGATGQLYF.

This clone was seen a few times. Here the gene names and germline are mouse. The sequenced fragment ends 1 residue before the CDR3 boundary, so the rest is inferred from the germline J gene. The chain couples TRBV2 to TRBJ1-4; weak D call: TRBD1 (5 bases). The CDR3 runs 15 residues. Per the germline V gene, CDR1 is LGHNA and CDR2 is YSYQKL. Trimming pared 0 bases from V and 3 bases from J, leaving 8 bases between. CDR3 sequence reads: CASSQDPGPNERLFF. CDR3 bases read: TGTGCCAGCAGCCAAGATCCAGGGCCCAACGAAAGATTATTT.

Concerning this clone itself: The gene symbols are mouse symbols. From the germline J gene comes the end of the CDR3, since the read stops 1 residue before it. The V and J genes are TRBV15 and TRBJ2-5; D gene ambiguous. Germline CDR1 and CDR2: SGHND and FRSKSL. Trimming removed 1 base from V and 7 bases from J, with 9 bases in between. The CDR3 spans 13 residues. Here the CDR3 reads CASSLGGPNTQYF. The CDR3 DNA, read in part, is TGTGCCAGCAGTTTAGGGGGTCCGAACACCCAGTAC. Together with reference TRBV15 and TRBJ2-5, the CDR3 gives the full variable domain: DAGVTQTPRHEVAEKGQTIILKCEPVSGHNDLFWYRQTKIQGLELLSYFRSKSLMEDGGAFKDRFKAEMLNSSFSTLKIQPTEPKDSAVYLCASSLGGPNTQYFGPGTRLLVL.

Only a few counts were recorded for this clone. Genes here carry mouse names. The CDR3 is cut off 1 residue early in the read; its end comes from the germline J gene. V is TRBV2 and J is TRBJ2-7; 7 bases match TRBD1. The germline V gene encodes CDR1 LGHNA and CDR2 YSYQKL. J lost 3 bases, V lost 0 bases, and 2 bases had no gene match. The CDR3 length is 14 residues. The CDR3 DNA, read in part, is TGTGCCAGCAGCCAAGAACAGGGGCTCTATGAACAGTAC. It yields the protein CASSQEQGLYEQY. The CDR3 in full is CASSQEQGLYEQYF.

This clone showed up just once. The genes are named according to mouse. The read finishes 1 residue shy of the CDR3 end, and the germline J gene is used to complete it. The chain is built from TRBV3 and TRBJ1-2; 9 bases are shared with TRBD1. The CDR3 runs 15 residues. Germline V gene sequence: CDR1 SNHLY, CDR2 FYNGKV (reference sequence). V gave up 5 bases and J gave up 4 bases; unmatched junction bases: 8. Partial CDR3 DNA: TGTGCCAGCAGCCCCGGACAGGGGAGAACCTCCGACTACACC. This sequence encodes CASSPGQGRTSDYT. The CDR3 reads in full as CASSPGQGRTSDYTF.

This clone was detected only once. These gene names are mouse names. Coverage ceases 1 residue before the CDR3 finishes, and the germline J gene fills in the end. This sequence joins TRBV12-1 and TRBJ2-3; 7 nucleotides match TRBD2. Germline V gene sequence: CDR1 SGHSN, CDR2 HYEKVE. CDR3 length: 15 residues. With 0 bases clipped from V and 0 bases from J, the junction kept 2 bases outside the gene matches. CDR3 DNA, as far as it was read: TGTGCCAGCTCTCTCGCTGGGGGTAGTGCAGAAACGCTGTAT. It is translated as CASSLAGGSAETLY. The complete CDR3 reads CASSLAGGSAETLYF.

With respect to this clone: Mouse gene names apply. The sequenced part of the CDR3 DNA is TGCTCCAGCAGGGACAGTAACTATGCTGAGCAGTTC. This translates into CSSRDSNYAEQF. The entire CDR3 reads CSSRDSNYAEQFF. V usage is TRBV23 and J usage is TRBJ2-1; the tabulated D call, TRBD1, remains unverified against the DNA. Coverage ceases 1 residue before the CDR3 finishes, and the germline J gene fills in the end. Germline lookup yields CDR1 KGHTA and CDR2 FQNQQP. CDR3 size: 13 residues.

In this sample, this clone turned up a few times. Germline and genes here are mouse. Read data end 1 residue before the CDR3 end; the end is taken from the germline J gene. The V and J genes are TRBV30 and TRBJ2-7; 10 bases line up with TRBD2. Trimming took 1 base from V and 9 from J; bases not matched to a gene: 0. The length of the CDR3 is 11 residues. CDR1 and CDR2 (germline): SQVVS, ANEGSEA. Incomplete CDR3 DNA: TGTAGTTCTAGAGGGACTGGGGGACAGTAC. Its protein product is CSSRGTGGQY. The full CDR3 reads CSSRGTGGQYF.

This clone was seen just once. The gene symbols are mouse symbols. The read falls 1 residue short of the CDR3 end, and the missing part is taken from the germline J gene. The chain combines TRBV13-1 with TRBJ1-1; 11 bases are shared with TRBD1. The CDR3 contains 13 residues. The germline gives CDR1 NSHNY, CDR2 SYGAGN. The V segment lost 5 bases and the J segment 7 bases; nucleotides outside the gene matches: 4. The CDR3 bases that were read are TGTGCCAGCAGCGGGACAGGGGGACAAGAAGTCTTC. This sequence encodes CASSGTGGQEVF. The whole CDR3 protein is CASSGTGGQEVFF.

In regard to this clone: The gene names here belong to mouse. The read ends 1 residue early relative to the CDR3; the germline J gene fills the gap. V and J are TRBV31 and TRBJ1-6, with 8 bases lining up with TRBD1. TRBJ1-6 is annotated as an ORF whose role is uncertain. Trimming removed 1 base from V and 9 bases from J; junction bases left unmatched: 5. Germline CDR1 is GKSSPN and CDR2 is SITVG. The CDR3 runs 14 residues. The CDR3 DNA, read in part, is TGTGCCTGGAGTCCCGGGACAGGAGGTTCGCCCCTCTAC. Protein product: CAWSPGTGGSPLY. The complete CDR3 reads CAWSPGTGGSPLYF.

Points on this clone: Genes and germline are mouse. The CDR3 is cut off 1 residue early in the read; its end comes from the germline J gene. The V gene is TRBV13-2, the J gene TRBJ2-4; D possibly corresponds to TRBD1 (5 bases). V dropped 6 bases and J dropped 1 base, with 12 bases sitting between them. From germline, CDR1 is NNHNN and CDR2 SYGAGS (reference sequence). The length of the CDR3 is 14 residues. The part of the CDR3 DNA that was read is TGTGCCAGCGTCGACGGAGGGGGTCAAAACACCTTGTAC. Its translation: CASVDGGGQNTLY. The entire CDR3 protein reads CASVDGGGQNTLYF.

Points on this clone: Gene names follow the mouse nomenclature. The read ends 1 residue before the CDR3 terminus; that terminus is restored from the germline J gene. The V and J genes are TRBV29 and TRBJ2-7; 10 bases line up with TRBD2. Looked up from germline, CDR1 is MSHET and CDR2 is SYDVDS. V shed 3 bases and J 7 bases; nucleotides not matched to a gene: 6. This CDR3 is 14 amino acids long. Incomplete CDR3 DNA: TGTGCTAGCAGTTTGGGCTGGGGGGGCCGGGAACAGTAC. This gives the protein CASSLGWGGREQY. The full CDR3 reads CASSLGWGGREQYF.

Comment on this clone: Gene names are mouse gene names. This CDR3 reads CASSRDREGTGQLYF. CDR3 DNA (partial): TGTGCCAGCAGTCGGGACAGGGAGGGCACCGGGCAGCTCTAC. V and J are TRBV22 and TRBJ2-2; the table's D gene call, TRBD1, was not cross checked with the DNA. The CDR3 goes on 1 residue after the read ends, and that part is filled in from the germline J gene. TRBV22 is a pseudogene locus. The CDR3 extends over 15 amino acids.

Comments on this clone: Gene names are mouse gene names. The read ends 1 residue early relative to the CDR3; the germline J gene fills the gap. The chain has TRBV29 and TRBJ1-2; 7 bases match TRBD1. V lost 2 bases, J lost 3 bases, and 0 bases stayed unmatched. The CDR3 runs 13 residues. The germline gives CDR1 MSHET, CDR2 SYDVDS. CDR3 protein: CASSLQGDSDYTF. The sequenced CDR3 bases are TGTGCTAGCAGTTTACAGGGGGACTCCGACTACACC.

This clone was counted a few times. The genes and germline here are from mouse. The part of the CDR3 DNA that was read is TGTGCAAGCAGCTTTCCGGGGGCGGAAACGCTGTAT. Residues: CASSFPGAETLY. In full, the CDR3 is CASSFPGAETLYF. The chain has TRBV16 and TRBJ2-3; D possibly uses TRBD1 or TRBD2 (6 bases each). The read finishes 1 residue shy of the CDR3 end, and the germline J gene is used to complete it. The CDR3 extends over 13 amino acids. V was cut by 3 bases and J by 6 bases, with 10 bases left in between. In germline, CDR1 is SGHSA, CDR2 FRNQAP.

This clone has just one count. Gene names and germline refer to mouse. Other DNA sequences of this sample code for an identical CDR3. The CDR3 here is CASSQDRGANTGQLYF. The CDR3 bases that were read are TGTGCCAGCAGCCAAGATCGGGGGGCAAACACCGGGCAGCTCTAC. The chain carries TRBV2 and TRBJ2-2; perhaps TRBD2 as D (6 bases). The sequence runs out 1 residue before the end of the CDR3; the remainder is reconstructed from the germline J gene. V lost 0 bases, J lost 0 bases, and 8 bases lay in between. The germline V gene has CDR1 LGHNA and CDR2 YSYQKL. The CDR3 contains 16 residues.